This T cell receptor beta chain appears in the sequencing data of a study of beta chain features in type 1 diabetes. Broader study findings: There was a moderate but significant shortening of TCRB CDR3s in all four CD4+ subsets of Type 1 diabetes patients.

This clone was recorded a few times. As yet, its antigen is unknown. Deletions cut 8 bases from V and 11 bases from J, with 18 bases between. The CDR3 runs to 12 residues. Germline values: CDR1 SGHTA, CDR2 FQGNSA. As every portion of the isolated RNA was reverse transcribed, the sequencing read expressed TCRB transcripts. Data came from immunoSEQ multiplex PCR; TCRdb stores just in-frame clones and leaves some out. Of 680,000 or so clones listed, roughly 13% are singletons. The V gene is TRBV7-2, the J gene TRBJ1-2; D remains unclear. The sample was naive CD4+ T cells from blood. The sequence was collected from a man between 18 and 35 years old with type 1 diabetes. DNA for the CDR3: TGTGCCAGCCGTATTGGAGGAATCACTTACACCTTC. Amino acid sequence: CASRIGGITYTF.